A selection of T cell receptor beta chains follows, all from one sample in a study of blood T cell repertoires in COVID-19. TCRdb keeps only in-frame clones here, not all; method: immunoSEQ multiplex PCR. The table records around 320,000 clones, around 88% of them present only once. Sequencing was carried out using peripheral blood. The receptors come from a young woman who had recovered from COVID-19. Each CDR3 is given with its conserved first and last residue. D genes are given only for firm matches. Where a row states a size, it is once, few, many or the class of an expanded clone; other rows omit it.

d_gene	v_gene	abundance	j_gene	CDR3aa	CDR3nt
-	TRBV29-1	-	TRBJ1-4	CSVVYGGNEKLFF	TGCAGCGTTGTTTACGGGGGTAATGAAAAACTGTTTTTT
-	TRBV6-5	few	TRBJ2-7	CASSYLRGTYEQYF	TGTGCCAGCAGTTATCTTCGGGGAACCTACGAGCAGTACTTC
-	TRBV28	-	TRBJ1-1	CASSLTLRGGYTEAFF	TGTGCCAGCAGCCTAACGCTCAGGGGAGGGTACACTGAAGCTTTCTTT
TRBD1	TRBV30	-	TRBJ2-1	CAWSEGAGGYNEQFF	TGTGCCTGGAGCGAAGGCGCAGGGGGCTACAATGAGCAGTTCTTC
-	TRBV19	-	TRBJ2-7	CASTPALDSYYEQYF	TGTGCCAGTACCCCGGCCCTAGACAGCTACTACGAGCAGTACTTC
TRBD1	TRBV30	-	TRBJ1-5	CAWSEFAGTGVRNGNQPQHF	TGTGCCTGGAGTGAGTTCGCCGGGACAGGGGTAAGAAACGGCAATCAGCCCCAGCATTTT
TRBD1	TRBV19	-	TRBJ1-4	CASSAQGAFKEKLFF	TGTGCCAGTAGTGCACAGGGGGCTTTCAAGGAAAAACTGTTTTTT
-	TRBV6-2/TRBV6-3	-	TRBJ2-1	CASSYSSPAGLHYNEQFF	TGTGCCAGCAGTTACTCGAGCCCAGCTGGGCTGCACTACAATGAGCAGTTCTTC
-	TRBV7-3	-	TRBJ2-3	CASSFGGRTDTQYF	TGTGCCAGCAGCTTCGGGGGGCGGACAGATACGCAGTATTTT
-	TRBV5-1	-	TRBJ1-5	CASSLRGGGNQPQHF	TGCGCCAGCAGCTTGCGGGGTGGGGGCAATCAGCCCCAGCATTTT
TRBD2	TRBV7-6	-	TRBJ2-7	CASSLTGGLYEQYF	TGTGCCAGCAGCTTAACGGGGGGGCTTTACGAGCAGTACTTC
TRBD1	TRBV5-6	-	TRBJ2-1	CASSQLTTGGNNEQFF	TGTGCCAGCAGCCAGCTTACGACAGGGGGAAACAATGAGCAGTTCTTC
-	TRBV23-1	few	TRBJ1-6	CASTLWGGSQNSPLHF	TGCGCCAGCACACTTTGGGGCGGGAGTCAGAATTCACCCCTCCACTTT
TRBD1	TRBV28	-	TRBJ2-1	CASSAMTGISLGEQFF	TGTGCCAGCAGTGCGATGACAGGGATTTCCCTCGGGGAGCAGTTCTTC
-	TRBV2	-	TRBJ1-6	CASSVEGDSPLHF	TGTGCCAGCAGTGTGGAGGGCGACTCACCCCTCCACTTT
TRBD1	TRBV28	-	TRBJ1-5	CASSPGGWQPQHF	TGTGCCAGCAGTCCAGGGGGCTGGCAGCCCCAGCATTTT
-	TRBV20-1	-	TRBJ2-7	CSASRYAGPSYEQYF	TGCAGTGCTAGTAGGTACGCAGGGCCCTCCTACGAGCAGTACTTC
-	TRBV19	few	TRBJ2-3	CASSRRGGRPADTQYF	TGTGCCAGTAGTCGTAGGGGGGGCCGACCAGCGGATACGCAGTATTTT
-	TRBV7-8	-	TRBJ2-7	CASSLGSGVPYEQYF	TGTGCCAGCAGCTTAGGATCCGGAGTACCCTACGAGCAGTACTTC
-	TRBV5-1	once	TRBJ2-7	CASSPTGNEQYF	TGCGCCAGCAGCCCGACAGGCAACGAGCAGTACTTC
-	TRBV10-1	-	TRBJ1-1	CASSENRKNTEAFF	TGCGCCAGCAGTGAAAACAGGAAGAACACTGAAGCTTTCTTT
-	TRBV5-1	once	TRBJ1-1	CASSYNRVRGTEAFF	TGCGCCAGCAGCTACAACAGGGTAAGAGGCACTGAAGCTTTCTTT
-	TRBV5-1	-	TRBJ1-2	CASRLGRQAGYGYTF	TGCGCCAGCAGATTAGGAAGACAGGCAGGCTATGGCTACACCTTC
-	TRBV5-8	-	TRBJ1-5	CASSRGWNQPQHF	TGTGCCAGCAGCCGAGGGTGGAATCAGCCCCAGCATTTT
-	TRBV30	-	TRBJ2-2	CAWSLGRRTGELFF	TGTGCCTGGAGTCTGGGGAGAAGGACCGGGGAGCTGTTTTTT
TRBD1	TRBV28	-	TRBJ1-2	CAGRTGTGHGYTF	TGTGCCGGTCGTACCGGGACAGGGCATGGCTACACCTTC
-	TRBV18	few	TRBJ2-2	CASSPTKTGELFF	TGTGCCAGCTCACCGACAAAAACCGGGGAGCTGTTTTTT
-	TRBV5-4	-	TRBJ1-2	CASSDGTFPPYGYTF	TGTGCCAGCAGCGACGGGACATTCCCCCCCTATGGCTACACCTTC
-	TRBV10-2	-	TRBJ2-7	CASSPDITYEQYF	TGCGCCAGCAGTCCGGACATTACGTACGAGCAGTACTTC
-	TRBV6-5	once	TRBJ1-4	CASTQGPAEKLFF	TGTGCCAGCACCCAGGGCCCTGCCGAAAAACTGTTTTTT
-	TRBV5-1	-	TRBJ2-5	CASSLDWQGVKTQYF	TGCGCCAGCAGCTTGGATTGGCAGGGTGTGAAGACCCAGTACTTC
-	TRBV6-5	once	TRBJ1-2	CASSYWQVGYGYTF	TGTGCCAGCAGTTACTGGCAGGTCGGCTATGGCTACACCTTC
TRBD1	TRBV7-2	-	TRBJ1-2	CASSVSQGAYGYTF	TGTGCCAGCAGCGTGTCACAGGGGGCGTATGGCTACACCTTC
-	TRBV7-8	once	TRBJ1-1	CASSLASRVGAFF	TGTGCCAGCAGCTTAGCTTCTCGGGTTGGCGCTTTCTTT
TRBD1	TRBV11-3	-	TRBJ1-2	CASSGGGNGYTF	TGTGCCAGCAGTGGAGGGGGCAATGGCTACACCTTC
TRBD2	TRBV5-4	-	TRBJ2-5	CASSPDRLAGGLQETQYF	TGTGCCAGCAGTCCTGATAGACTAGCGGGGGGATTACAAGAGACCCAGTACTTC
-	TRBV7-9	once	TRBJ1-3	CASSLVADTSGNTIYF	TGTGCCAGCAGCTTAGTGGCGGACACCTCTGGAAACACCATATATTTT
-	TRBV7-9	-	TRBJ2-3	CASTRLGGALDTQYF	TGTGCCAGCACCCGGCTAGGGGGGGCATTGGATACGCAGTATTTT
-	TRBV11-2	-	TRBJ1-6	CASSLAMASPLHF	TGTGCCAGCAGCTTAGCGATGGCTTCACCCCTCCACTTT
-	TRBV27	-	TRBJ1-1	CASSLSRITEAFF	TGTGCCAGCAGTTTATCGAGGATTACTGAAGCTTTCTTT
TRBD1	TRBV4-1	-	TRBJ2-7	CASSLQGAQEQYF	TGCGCCAGCAGCCTACAGGGGGCCCAAGAGCAGTACTTC
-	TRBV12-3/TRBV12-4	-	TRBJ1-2	CASSRNRVDGYTF	TGTGCCAGCAGTAGAAACAGGGTTGATGGCTACACCTTC
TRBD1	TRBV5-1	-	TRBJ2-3	CASSPDRGTDTQYF	TGCGCCAGCAGTCCGGACAGGGGCACAGATACGCAGTATTTT
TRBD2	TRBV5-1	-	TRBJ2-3	CASSLEAGGSRDTQYF	TGCGCCAGCAGCTTAGAAGCGGGGGGAAGCAGGGATACGCAGTATTTT
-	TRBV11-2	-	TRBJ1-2	CASSLVTGYGYTF	TGTGCCAGCAGCTTAGTTACGGGCTATGGCTACACCTTC
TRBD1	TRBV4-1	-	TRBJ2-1	CASSQESGGPYNEQFF	TGCGCCAGCAGCCAGGAATCAGGGGGACCCTACAATGAGCAGTTCTTC
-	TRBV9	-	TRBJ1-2	CASSEITGRVMF	TGTGCCAGCAGCGAGATTACAGGGAGAGTAATGTTC
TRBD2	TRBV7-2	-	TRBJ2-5	CASSRTSGGAETQYF	TGTGCCAGCAGCAGGACTAGCGGGGGGGCGGAGACCCAGTACTTC
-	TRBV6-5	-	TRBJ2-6	CASSSLRSGANVLTF	TGTGCCAGCAGTTCGCTCCGGTCTGGGGCCAACGTCCTGACTTTC
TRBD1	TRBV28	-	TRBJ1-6	CASGTVYNSPLHF	TGTGCCAGTGGGACAGTTTATAATTCACCCCTCCACTTT
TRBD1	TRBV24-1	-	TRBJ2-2	CATSDFKDRVAGELFF	TGTGCCACCAGTGACTTCAAGGACAGGGTAGCCGGGGAGCTGTTTTTT
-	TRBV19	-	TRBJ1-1	CAGPGQMNTEAFF	TGTGCCGGCCCGGGACAAATGAACACTGAAGCTTTCTTT